The sequence of this T cell receptor beta chain was determined in a study of T cells after yellow fever vaccination. Study observations and caveats: Abundant clonotypes (contaminants from the bulk population) could be present in FACS-sorted repertoires. The study re-detected most primary-vaccination clones after the booster (96% CD4, 88% CD8). Weaker in magnitude, the secondary response showed a faster peak on day 5 versus 15.

V was cut by 0 bases and J by 0 bases, with 7 bases left in between. Germline V gene data show CDR1 as SGHRS and CDR2 as YFSETQ. This CDR3 is built from 15 residues. UMIs and a universal primer site were added when TCR cDNA was made by 5'RACE template switching. TCRdb fed the 5' RACE reads into MiXCR, producing one record per CDR3 protein. The table shows roughly 500,000 distinct CDR3 sequences, with 15% to 20% occurring only once. This clonotype has only a few counts. Its antigen is currently unknown. This clonotype was obtained from a man aged 25 to 40 who received the YFV17D yellow fever vaccine. The input for sequencing was PBMCs, taken 15 days after the yellow fever booster vaccination. This chain links TRBV5-1 with TRBJ2-1, with unresolved D. The CDR3 bases are TGCGCCAGCAGCTTGGACATGAGCTCCTACAATGAGCAGTTCTTC. This sequence encodes CASSLDMSSYNEQFF.